This entry features one T cell receptor beta chain sequence. Its antigen is currently not known. No qualities accompany the bases; no much larger clone lies one base away. The data stem from a study of control samples from healthy donors and cancer patients (TCRdb year 2020). The method was the immunoSEQ multiplex PCR assay. The table comes from immuneACCESS by way of TCRdb, which keeps in-frame sequences with V and J called. Part of the clones is missing from these tables; in studies checked, under half for an unresolved V gene and the rest for unknown reasons. In this sample the table shows around 120,000 clones, around 87% of which occur a single time. In total, the top ten clones hold just under 3% of the sample. The CDR3, cysteine through phenylalanine, is 15 amino acids long. The sequence is cut down to CDR3 DNA, 45 bases in frame from base 1. V is clipped by 6 bases and J by 4 bases, and the sequence between their germline boundaries is 17 bases long. CDR1 and CDR2, looked up from the germline V gene, are LGHNT and FRNRAP.

This sequence originates from a man aged 55 to 69 in good health. The rearranged segments are TRBV12-5 and TRBJ2-3; the best D guess is TRBD2, with 7 bases matching. Material: blood. The CDR3 corresponds to CASGGARGAPDTQYF. The DNA reads as follows: TGTGCTAGTGGGGGTGCCCGGGGGGCCCCAGATACGCAGTATTTT.